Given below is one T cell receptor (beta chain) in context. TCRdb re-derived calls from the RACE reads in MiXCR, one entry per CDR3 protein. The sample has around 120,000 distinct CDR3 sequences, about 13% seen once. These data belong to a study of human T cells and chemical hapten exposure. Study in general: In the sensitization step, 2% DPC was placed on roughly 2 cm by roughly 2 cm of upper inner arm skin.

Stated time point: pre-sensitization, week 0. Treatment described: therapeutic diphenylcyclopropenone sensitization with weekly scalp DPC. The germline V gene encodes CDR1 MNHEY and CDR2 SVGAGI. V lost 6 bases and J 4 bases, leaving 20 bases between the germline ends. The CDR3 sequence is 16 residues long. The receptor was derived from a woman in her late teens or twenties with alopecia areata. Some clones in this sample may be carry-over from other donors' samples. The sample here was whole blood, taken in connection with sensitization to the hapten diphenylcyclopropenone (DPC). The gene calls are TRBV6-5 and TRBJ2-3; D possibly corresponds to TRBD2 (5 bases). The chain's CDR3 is CASRRGIKEESDTQYF. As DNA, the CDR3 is TGTGCCAGCAGGCGAGGGATCAAAGAGGAATCAGATACGCAGTATTTT.